Presented here are 8 T cell receptor beta chains from one specimen sequenced in a study of T cell repertoires in cytomegalovirus infection. One entry per CDR3 protein results from TCRdb running MiXCR on the reads. This table has about 740,000 distinct CDR3 sequences, 35% appearing once. Input material: PBMCs. The receptors originated from a human donor in good health (CMV status not recorded). Some clones in this sample may be carry-over from other donors' samples.

The J gene is TRBJ2-7, the V gene TRBV5-6; TRBD1 agrees at 8 bases. The CDR3 covers 15 residues. CDR1 and CDR2 from the germline V gene are SGHDT and YYEEEE. Unmatched junction bases numbered 7, after V lost 4 bases and J lost 1 base. The DNA of the CDR3 is TGTGCCAGCAGCCTTGGACAGGGTACTTCCTACGAGCAGTACTTC. It translates to CASSLGQGTSYEQYF.

The chain carries TRBV4-1 and TRBJ2-1, with D perhaps matching TRBD1 (6 bases). There are 16 residues in the CDR3. Trimming left V 0 bases short and J 3 bases short, with 12 bases between. Germline values: CDR1 MGHRA, CDR2 YSYEKL. The CDR3, as DNA: TGCGCCAGCAGCCAAGATAAAGGGACAAACTACAATGAGCAGTTCTTC. Residues: CASSQDKGTNYNEQFF.

The rearrangement joins TRBV7-3 to TRBJ2-3; 11 positions match TRBD2. CDR3 length: 19 residues. The V gene's germline CDR1 is SGHTA and CDR2 FQGTGA. V trimming: 0 bases; J trimming: 4 bases; junction bases outside the gene matches: 12. CDR3 DNA: TGTGCCAGCAGCTTAACAAGCGCTAGCGGGGGGAGAGAGGCAGATACGCAGTATTTT. It yields the protein CASSLTSASGGREADTQYF.

The rearrangement joins TRBV19 to TRBJ2-7; 8 nucleotides line up with TRBD2. The germline V gene encodes CDR1 LNHDA and CDR2 SQIVND (reference sequence). The CDR3 extends over 14 amino acids. After removal of 3 bases from V and 3 bases from J, the junction contained 4 bases not matched to a gene. The CDR3 DNA is TGTGCCAGTAGTATCGGAGCGGGAGTCTACGAGCAGTACTTC. Its translation is CASSIGAGVYEQYF.

The rearrangement joins TRBV7-2 to TRBJ2-1; 8 bases line up with TRBD1. CDR3 length: 14 amino acids. Looked up from germline, CDR1 is SGHTA and CDR2 is FQGNSA. J was trimmed by 4 bases and V by 5 bases; bases with no gene match: 4. As DNA, the CDR3 is TGTGCCAGCAGCGGGACAGGCCGATACAATGAGCAGTTCTTC. Amino acid sequence: CASSGTGRYNEQFF.

The chain carries TRBV7-2 and TRBJ2-1; 9 bases match TRBD2. The length of the CDR3 is 16 residues. The J segment lost 2 bases and the V segment lost 1 base, leaving 3 bases of the junction unmatched. Germline lookup yields CDR1 SGHTA and CDR2 FQGNSA. The CDR3 DNA follows: TGTGCCAGCAGCTTAGATAGCGGGAGTGCCTACAATGAGCAGTTCTTC. Amino acid sequence: CASSLDSGSAYNEQFF.

This clonotype was counted between two and nine times. This chain connects TRBV28 to TRBJ2-7; possibly TRBD2 for D (5 bases). The V and J ends lost 6 bases and 2 bases respectively, with 17 bases between them. CDR1 and CDR2 from the germline V gene are MDHEN and SYDVKM. The CDR3 covers 15 residues. The CDR3 is CASREEAGNPYEQYF. CDR3 coding DNA: TGTGCCAGCAGAGAAGAAGCCGGGAACCCCTACGAGCAGTACTTC.

This clonotype was seen only a few times. The CDR3 DNA sequence: TGTGCCAGCAGTTTCCTAGCGGGGGGGGAGACCCAGTACTTC. Its protein is CASSFLAGGETQYF. This chain connects TRBV12-3 or TRBV12-4 to TRBJ2-5; 12 positions match TRBD2. V gave up 3 bases and J gave up 5 bases; unmatched junction bases: 1. The CDR3 covers 14 residues.